This TCR beta chain was recovered during a study of shared clonotypes between healthy human individuals. Looked up from germline, CDR1 is MNHEY and CDR2 is SMNVEV (reference sequence). The trim removed 4 bases at V and 1 base at J, leaving 9 bases unmatched. The CDR3 is 16 amino acids. The naive CD8 population came from CD45RO-negative cells selected for CCR7, without terminally differentiated effector memory CD45RA+ cells. Clones were sequenced by immunoSEQ multiplex PCR, and TCRdb holds only the in-frame ones, with some missing. The table records roughly 2.1 million clones, more than 85% of them present only once.

The clonotype originates from a man between 18 and 35 years old in good health. Some clones in this sample may be carry-over from other donors' samples. V usage is TRBV27 and J usage is TRBJ2-7; 8 positions match TRBD1. Sequenced material: naive CD8+ T cells from PBMCs. The CDR3 sequence: CASSWQGAQSSYEQYF. The CDR3 DNA reads TGTGCCAGCAGTTGGCAGGGGGCGCAGTCGTCCTACGAGCAGTACTTC.